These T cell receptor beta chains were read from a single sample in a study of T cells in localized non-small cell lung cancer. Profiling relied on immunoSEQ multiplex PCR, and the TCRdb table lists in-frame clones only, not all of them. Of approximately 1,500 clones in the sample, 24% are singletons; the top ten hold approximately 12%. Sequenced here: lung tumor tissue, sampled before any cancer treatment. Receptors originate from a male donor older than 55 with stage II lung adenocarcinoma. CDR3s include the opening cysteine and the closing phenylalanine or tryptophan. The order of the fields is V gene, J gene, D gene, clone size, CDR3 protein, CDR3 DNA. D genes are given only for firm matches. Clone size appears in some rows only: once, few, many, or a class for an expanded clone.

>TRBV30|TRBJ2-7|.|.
CAWTQDSVGYEQYF
TGTGCCTGGACCCAGGACAGTGTCGGCTACGAGCAGTACTTC
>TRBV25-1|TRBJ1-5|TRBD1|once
CASSESESGGIQPQHF
TGTGCCAGCAGTGAATCCGAGTCAGGGGGAATTCAGCCCCAGCATTTT
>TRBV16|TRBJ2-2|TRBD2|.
CASSPTSGLAGVAGELFF
TGTGCCAGCAGCCCCACCTCAGGACTAGCGGGAGTGGCCGGGGAGCTGTTTTTT
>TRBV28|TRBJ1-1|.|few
CASSLRGMDTEAFF
TGTGCCAGCAGTTTACGGGGCATGGACACTGAAGCTTTCTTT
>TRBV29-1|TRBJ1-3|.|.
CSVVGSATGSGNTIYF
TGCAGCGTTGTCGGGTCTGCGACAGGCTCTGGAAACACCATATATTTT
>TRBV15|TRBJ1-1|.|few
CATSRTGWGRANWNTEAFF
TGTGCCACCAGCAGAACTGGGTGGGGTAGGGCAAACTGGAACACTGAAGCTTTCTTT
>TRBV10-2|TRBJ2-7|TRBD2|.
CASSESEAGGSEQYF
TGCGCCAGCAGTGAGTCGGAAGCGGGAGGGTCCGAGCAGTACTTC
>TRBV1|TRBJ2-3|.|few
CASSWEAGGLMGLADTQYF
TGCGCCAGCAGCTGGGAGGCGGGAGGGCTGATGGGCCTCGCAGATACGCAGTATTTT
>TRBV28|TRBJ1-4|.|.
CASSFGGGGTNEKLFF
TGTGCCAGCAGTTTCGGAGGCGGGGGCACTAATGAAAAACTGTTTTTT
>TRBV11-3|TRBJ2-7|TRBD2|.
CASSLEAGAGGPVREQYF
TGTGCCAGCAGCTTAGAGGCTGGAGCGGGAGGGCCGGTGCGGGAGCAGTACTTC